The clone carrying this T cell receptor beta chain was found once. Its matching antigen is unknown. This sample stems from a study of OX40 agonist ivuxolimab in advanced cancers. Study observations and caveats: Researchers did not establish what antigens the expanded peripheral T cells target.

Generated by immunoSEQ multiplex PCR, the TCRdb table keeps only in-frame clones and is missing some. The sample carries approximately 40,000 clones, roughly 91% recorded once. Trimming took 2 bases from V and 3 from J, leaving 14 bases between them. Germline lookup yields CDR1 SEHNR and CDR2 FQNEAQ (reference sequence). The CDR3 covers 15 residues. Researchers took blood at baseline, on cycle 4 day 1, and on cycle 7 day 1. Sequenced here: CD4+ or CD8+ T cells sorted from blood, sampled in a trial of the OX40 agonist ivuxolimab. The genes are TRBV7-9 and TRBJ2-7, with TRBD2 as a possible D gene (5 bases). This TCR derives from an adult with an advanced solid tumor such as melanoma, head and neck, liver or kidney cancer. CDR3 sequence: CASSLLTEGSYEQYF. DNA of the CDR3: TGTGCCAGCAGCTTATTAACCGAGGGCAGCTACGAGCAGTACTTC.